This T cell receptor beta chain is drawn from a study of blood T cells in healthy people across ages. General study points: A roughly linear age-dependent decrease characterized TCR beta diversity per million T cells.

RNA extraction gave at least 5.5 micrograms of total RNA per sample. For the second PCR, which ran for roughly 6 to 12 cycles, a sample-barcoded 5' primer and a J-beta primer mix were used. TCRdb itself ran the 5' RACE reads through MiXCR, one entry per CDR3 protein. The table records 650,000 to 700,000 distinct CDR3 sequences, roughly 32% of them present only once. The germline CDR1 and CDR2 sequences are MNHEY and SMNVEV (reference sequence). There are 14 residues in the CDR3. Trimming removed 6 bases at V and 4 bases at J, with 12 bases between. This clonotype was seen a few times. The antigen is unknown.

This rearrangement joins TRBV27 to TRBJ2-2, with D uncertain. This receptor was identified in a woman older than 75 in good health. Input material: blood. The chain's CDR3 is CASSSPLGTGELFF. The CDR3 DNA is TGTGCCAGCAGCTCCCCCCTAGGCACCGGGGAGCTGTTTTTT.